This TCR beta chain came from a study of shared clonotypes between healthy human individuals. General study results and limits: Approximately 4.6% of naive CD4 clonotypes were shared across four donors.

This clone was observed a single time. Its specificity is not known. The CDR3 runs 12 residues. Per germline, CDR1 SGHRS and CDR2 YFSETQ. The V end lost 5 bases, the J end lost 8 bases, and 10 bases lay between the germline ends. Every subset's genomic DNA went evenly onto several immunoSEQ plates. Generated by immunoSEQ multiplex PCR, the TCRdb table keeps only in-frame clones and is missing some. The sample includes about 2.4 million clones, 90% to 95% of them seen just once. The sequence came from a young man in good health. Some clones in this sample may be carry-over from other donors' samples. Material for sequencing was naive CD4+ T cells from PBMCs. Subset meaning: CD45RA+ positively selected. The chain combines TRBV5-1 with TRBJ2-2, with D possibly being TRBD1 (5 bases). CDR3 loop: CASRIGAGELFF. DNA of the CDR3: TGCGCCAGCAGAATTGGGGCTGGGGAGCTGTTTTTT.